This is a list of T cell receptor beta chains from one sample in a study of shared clonotypes between healthy human individuals. This table comes from immunoSEQ multiplex PCR, and its TCRdb copy is limited to in-frame clones, with some not included. The sample has 1.6 million or so clones; about 96% are singletons. The specimen was naive CD4+ T cells sorted from blood. Receptors were obtained from a man younger than 40 in good health. CDR3s include the opening cysteine and the closing phenylalanine or tryptophan. A D gene is named only where the DNA matches it firmly. Clone size is not always given. Where it is, it says once, few, many or a class for expanded clones.

V	D	J	size	DNA	CDR3
TRBV28	TRBD1	TRBJ2-5	NA	TGTGCCAGCAGCACCCAACCCCGACAGGGAAAAGGGGGACGACAAGAGACCCAGTACTTC	CASSTQPRQGKGGRQETQYF
TRBV6-1	TRBD2	TRBJ2-1	NA	TGTGCCAGCAGTGGCCTAGCGGGAGGGCCCGATGAGCAGTTCTTC	CASSGLAGGPDEQFF
TRBV7-7	NA	TRBJ2-3	NA	TGTGCCAGCAGCGGAAGGCTCACAGATACGCAGTATTTT	CASSGRLTDTQYF
TRBV18	NA	TRBJ1-3	NA	TGTGCCAGCTCACCCGGTGGCAGCAACTCTGGAAACACCATATATTTT	CASSPGGSNSGNTIYF
TRBV5-4	TRBD1	TRBJ2-7	NA	TGTGCCAGCAGACCCGGACAGGGGCGCCGCTACGAGCAGTACTTC	CASRPGQGRRYEQYF
TRBV21-1	NA	TRBJ2-7	NA	TGTGCCAGCAGCAAAGGCTCCCGGGAGGAGGTCGAGCAGTACTTC	CASSKGSREEVEQYF
TRBV5-1	NA	TRBJ2-7	NA	TGCGCCAGCAGCTTCGGAGACTTGGTCTACGAGCAGTACTTC	CASSFGDLVYEQYF
TRBV2	NA	TRBJ2-1	NA	TGTGCCAGCAGTGAAGAGGGGCGTCGGGACTACAATGAGCAGTTCTTC	CASSEEGRRDYNEQFF
TRBV6-1	NA	TRBJ1-5	once	TGTGCCAGCAGTGCCCGACATTATCAGCCCCAGCATTTT	CASSARHYQPQHF
TRBV10-1	TRBD2	TRBJ2-1	NA	TGCGCCAGCAGTGAATTAGCGGGAGGTTCAGGGCAGTTCTTC	CASSELAGGSGQFF
TRBV6-6	TRBD1	TRBJ1-4	NA	TGTGCCAGCAGTTACCCAGGGGGCGGGTCCCCTGGACTGTTTTTT	CASSYPGGGSPGLFF
TRBV18	TRBD2	TRBJ2-7	NA	TGTGCCAGCTCACCACGGAGCGGGAGTCCCTACGAGCAGTACTTC	CASSPRSGSPYEQYF
TRBV18	TRBD1	TRBJ2-1	once	TGTGCCAGCTCACCACAATCTAGGACAGGGGGCAATGAGCAGTTCTTC	CASSPQSRTGGNEQFF
TRBV5-5	NA	TRBJ1-5	NA	TGTGCCAGCAGCTTGGGCAATCAGCCCCAGCATTTT	CASSLGNQPQHF
TRBV7-9	NA	TRBJ2-1	NA	TGTGCCAGCAGCTTAGCCCCACCGATGGATGAGCAGTTCTTC	CASSLAPPMDEQFF
TRBV11-2	TRBD2	TRBJ2-3	NA	TGTGCCAGCAGCTTACCCTCCACTCTGAGCGGGAGCGGGGTGGATACGCAGTATTTT	CASSLPSTLSGSGVDTQYF
TRBV30	NA	TRBJ1-1	NA	TGTGCCTGGCAAACCCTGGGCGGCACTGAAGCTTTCTTT	CAWQTLGGTEAFF
TRBV11-2	TRBD1	TRBJ2-1	NA	TGTGCCAGCAGTCCAGGGACAGGATCATACAATGAGCAGTTCTTC	CASSPGTGSYNEQFF
TRBV6-1	NA	TRBJ2-1	NA	TGTGCCAGCAGGCGGCAGGGGTTGAGGAATGAGCAGTTCTTC	CASRRQGLRNEQFF
TRBV5-6	NA	TRBJ1-5	NA	TGTGCCAGCAGCTTCGGTCGGGGAACCAATCAGCCCCAGCATTTT	CASSFGRGTNQPQHF
TRBV18	TRBD2	TRBJ2-7	NA	TGTGCCAGCTCACCAATCGGGAGGGCCCACGAGCAGTACTTC	CASSPIGRAHEQYF
TRBV28	TRBD1	TRBJ1-5	NA	TGTGCCAGCAGCTACGGACAGGGCAGAATTCAGCCCCAGCATTTT	CASSYGQGRIQPQHF
TRBV19	NA	TRBJ2-3	NA	TGTGCCAGTAGTAGCGGGAGGGACAGGGATACGCAGTATTTT	CASSSGRDRDTQYF
TRBV28	NA	TRBJ2-1	NA	TGTGCCAGCAGTCCAGACGCGTTGGCAGTCTACAATGAGCAGTTCTTC	CASSPDALAVYNEQFF
TRBV7-8	NA	TRBJ2-2	once	TGTGCCAGCAGCTTAGTATTGGCATCGAACACCGGGGAGCTGTTTTTT	CASSLVLASNTGELFF
TRBV7-9	NA	TRBJ2-1	NA	TGTGCCAGCAGCTTAGGCCGGACAGTCAACAATGAGCAGTTCTTC	CASSLGRTVNNEQFF
TRBV4-3	TRBD2	TRBJ2-3	NA	TGCGCCAGCAGCCAAGAGTGGGGCGGGAGAGGTCTGGGCACAGATACGCAGTATTTT	CASSQEWGGRGLGTDTQYF
TRBV19	NA	TRBJ1-5	NA	TGTGCCAGTAGCAGGATCACAGGGTCGGGCAATCAGCCCCAGCATTTT	CASSRITGSGNQPQHF
TRBV5-1	NA	TRBJ2-7	NA	TGCGCCAGCAGCTTGGCCATCGGGGGCTATTCCTACGAGCAGTACTTC	CASSLAIGGYSYEQYF
TRBV5-1	TRBD1	TRBJ2-7	NA	TGCGCCAGCAGCTTGTTTGATCGGACAGGGTCCCACGAGCAGTACTTC	CASSLFDRTGSHEQYF
TRBV7-6	TRBD2	TRBJ2-2	NA	TGTGCCAGCAGCTTCGGACTAGCGGGAGCCAGGAACACCGGGGAGCTGTTTTTT	CASSFGLAGARNTGELFF
TRBV7-2	NA	TRBJ2-3	NA	TGTGCCAGCAGCTTACTGGGGTCCACAGATACGCAGTATTTT	CASSLLGSTDTQYF
TRBV9	NA	TRBJ1-3	NA	TGTGCCAGCAGCCCCCGACAGCACTCTGGAAACACCATATATTTT	CASSPRQHSGNTIYF
TRBV2	TRBD1	TRBJ2-6	once	TGTGCCAGCAGCGGACAGGGCCTATCTGGGGCCAACGTCCTGACTTTC	CASSGQGLSGANVLTF
TRBV7-7	NA	TRBJ2-2	NA	TGTGCCAGCAGGCGAAGCAACACCGGGGAGCTGTTTTTT	CASRRSNTGELFF
TRBV18	NA	TRBJ2-1	NA	TGTGCCAGCTCACCTAGCGATGAGCAGTTCTTC	CASSPSDEQFF
TRBV9	NA	TRBJ1-1	NA	TGTGCCAGCAGCGGGACGTTGAACACTGAAGCTTTCTTT	CASSGTLNTEAFF
TRBV15	NA	TRBJ2-1	NA	TGTGCCACACCATTCTTAAAGGACTCATCCGACAATGAGCAGTTCTTC	CATPFLKDSSDNEQFF
TRBV4-3	TRBD2	TRBJ2-7	NA	TGCGCCAGCAGCCAACTAGCGGGAACCACCTACGAGCAGTACTTC	CASSQLAGTTYEQYF
TRBV28	NA	TRBJ2-2	NA	TGTGCCAGCAGTTTCAGGGTCCGGGCCGGGGAGCTGTTTTTT	CASSFRVRAGELFF
TRBV19	TRBD1	TRBJ2-7	NA	TGTGCCAGTACGGAGCGGACAGGAAGCTCCTACGAGCAGTACTTC	CASTERTGSSYEQYF
TRBV29-1	TRBD1	TRBJ2-5	once	TGCAGCGTTGTACCAGGGGGCTTAGAGACCCAGTACTTC	CSVVPGGLETQYF
TRBV6-1	NA	TRBJ1-2	NA	TGTGCCAGCAGTGAAATGGTCGACAGAATCTATGGCTACACCTTC	CASSEMVDRIYGYTF
TRBV6-1	NA	TRBJ1-5	NA	TGTGCCTGCAACCGGGACATCGGGCAGCCCCAGCATTTT	CACNRDIGQPQHF
TRBV18	NA	TRBJ2-1	NA	TGTGCCAGCTCTCCCATTTCTGGAGGGGGCAATGAGCAGTTCTTC	CASSPISGGGNEQFF
TRBV2	NA	TRBJ2-1	NA	TGTGCCAGCAGTGAAGCACCCTTGGCGGACCGTGAGCAGTTCTTC	CASSEAPLADREQFF
TRBV10-3	TRBD1	TRBJ2-3	NA	TGTGCCATCAGGGGACAGGGGGCTGGCACAGATACGCAGTATTTT	CAIRGQGAGTDTQYF
TRBV7-6	TRBD2	TRBJ2-1	NA	TGTGCCAGCAGCGACCCGGGACTAGCGGGAATTGAGCAGTTCTTC	CASSDPGLAGIEQFF
TRBV4-3	NA	TRBJ2-3	NA	TGCGCCAGCAGCCAAGGCCCTAGCGTTAGCACAGATACGCAGTATTTT	CASSQGPSVSTDTQYF
TRBV18	NA	TRBJ2-2	NA	TGTGCCAGCTCACCTAGGGACAAGGTGGTCGGGGAGCTGTTTTTT	CASSPRDKVVGELFF
TRBV7-8	NA	TRBJ2-7	NA	TGTGCCAGCAGCTTAGGTATGCACGAGCAGTACTTC	CASSLGMHEQYF
TRBV11-2	TRBD2	TRBJ2-3	NA	TGTGCCAGCAGCTTTAGGACTAGCGGCACAGATACGCAGTATTTT	CASSFRTSGTDTQYF
TRBV10-3	NA	TRBJ1-5	NA	TGTGCCATCAGGAGTGGGCAGAGTAATCAGCCCCAGCATTTT	CAIRSGQSNQPQHF
TRBV5-4	NA	TRBJ2-5	NA	TGTGCCAGCAGCTCCGCCCGACAAACAGAGACCCAGTACTTC	CASSSARQTETQYF
TRBV4-2	TRBD1	TRBJ2-2	NA	TGTGCCAGCAGTCAAGAGGTGGACAGGGAGACCGGGGAGCTGTTTTTT	CASSQEVDRETGELFF
TRBV9	NA	TRBJ2-6	NA	TGTGCCAGCCGAGCGAGTGGGGCCAACGTCCTGACTTTC	CASRASGANVLTF
TRBV6-1	NA	TRBJ2-7	NA	TGTGCCAGCAGGCGAGCAAGTGGGTACGAGCAGTACTTC	CASRRASGYEQYF
TRBV15	NA	TRBJ2-1	NA	TGTGCCACCAGCAGGGGTTGGGTAGAGGAGCAGTTCTTC	CATSRGWVEEQFF
TRBV7-7	NA	TRBJ2-7	NA	TGTGCTAGCAGCACAACAGGGTTTAGGGGCTCCGAGCAGTACTTC	CASSTTGFRGSEQYF